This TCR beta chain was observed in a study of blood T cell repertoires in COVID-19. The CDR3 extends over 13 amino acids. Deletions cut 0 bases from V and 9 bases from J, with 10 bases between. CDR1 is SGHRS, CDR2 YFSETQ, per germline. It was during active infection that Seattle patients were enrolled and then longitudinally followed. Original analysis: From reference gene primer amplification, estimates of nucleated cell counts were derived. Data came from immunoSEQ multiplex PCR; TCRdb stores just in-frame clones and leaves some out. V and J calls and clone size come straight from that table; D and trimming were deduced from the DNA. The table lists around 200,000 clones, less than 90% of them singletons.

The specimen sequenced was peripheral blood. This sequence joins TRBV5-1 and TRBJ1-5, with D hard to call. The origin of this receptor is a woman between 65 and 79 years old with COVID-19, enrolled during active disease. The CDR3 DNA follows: TGCGCCAGCAGCTTGGGAGGCGGCCGGCCCCAGCATTTT. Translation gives CASSLGGGRPQHF.